Described below is a single T cell receptor beta chain sequence and its context. The antigen is unknown. The sample originates from a study of T cell responses to AZD1222 COVID-19 vaccine. Study conclusions and caveats: Baseline seropositives among AZD1222 recipients totaled only five to seven. As reported, nearly half of all spike-specific TCRs target variant regions that are unmutated.

Assay: immunoSEQ multiplex PCR; the TCRdb copy retains only in-frame clones and omits some. The repertoire holds some 88,000 clones, about 90% seen once, with 5% to 6.5% in the top ten. CDR1 and CDR2 (germline): SGDLS, YYNGEE. Germline trimming cut 0 bases from V and 8 bases from J; bases unmatched to any gene: 5. The CDR3 extends over 14 amino acids. The origin of this receptor is an adult in good health. Sequenced material: peripheral blood, taken on day 0 of AZD1222 vaccination. The rearrangement links TRBV9 to TRBJ2-1; 7 bases agree with TRBD1. CDR3 region: CASSVGQGNYEQFF. The CDR3 nucleotides read TGTGCCAGCAGCGTAGGACAGGGTAACTATGAGCAGTTCTTC.